A single sample is the source of the 8 T cell receptor beta chains below, sequenced in a study of Graves' ophthalmopathy and Graves' hyperthyroidism. Amplification from RNA transcripts yielded the TCR beta CDR3 regions. The workflow started with a first-round RT-PCR run with HTBI primers and then moved on to a second-round multiplex PCR. A single record per CDR3 protein comes from TCRdb applying MiXCR to the multiplex PCR reads. The sample lists more than 150,000 distinct CDR3 sequences; 30% to 45% were seen once. The sample consisted of peripheral blood. The receptors were gathered from a woman in her thirties or forties with Graves' ophthalmopathy.

V is TRBV6-1 and J is TRBJ2-2, with TRBD2 identical over 8 bases. Unmatched junction bases numbered 9, after V lost 6 bases and J lost 0 bases. CDR3 length equals 17 residues. Germline V gene data show CDR1 as MNHNS and CDR2 as SASEGT. CDR3 sequence: CASRPLTSATNTGELFF. The CDR3, as DNA: TGTGCCAGCAGACCCTTGACTAGCGCCACGAACACCGGGGAGCTGTTTTTT.

This chain uses TRBV2 with TRBJ2-2; TRBD2 agrees at 12 bases. This CDR3 contains 16 residues. Germline V gene sequence: CDR1 SNHLY, CDR2 FYNNEI. The ends lost 6 bases at V and 5 bases at J; junction bases unmatched: 7. The CDR3 coding sequence is TGTGCCAGCAGCCAAGTTGGACTAGCGGGAACCGGGGAGCTGTTTTTT. Translated: CASSQVGLAGTGELFF. The variable domain in full, with the rest retrieved from reference TRBV2 and TRBJ2-2, is EPEVTQTPSHQVTQMGQEVILRCVPISNHLYFYWYRQILGQKVEFLVSFYNNEISEKSEIFDDQFSVERPDGSNFTLKIRSTKLEDSAMYFCASSQVGLAGTGELFFGEGSRLTVL.

The chain combines TRBV12-3 or TRBV12-4 with TRBJ1-2, with TRBD1 as a possible D gene (6 bases). Deletions cut 3 bases from V and 4 bases from J, with 15 bases between. CDR3 size: 15 residues. CDR3 in DNA: TGTGCCAGCAGTTTGCGAGACAGGAGTGTCTATGGCTACACCTTC. As protein: CASSLRDRSVYGYTF.

The gene calls are TRBV29-1 and TRBJ1-1; D is perhaps TRBD1 (6 bases). Germline assignment: CDR1 SQVTM and CDR2 ANQGSEA. Trimming left V 5 bases short and J 0 bases short, with 10 bases between. This CDR3 has 13 residues. The CDR3 DNA sequence: TGCAGCGTTAGACAGGTCCTGAACACTGAAGCTTTCTTT. The encoded protein is CSVRQVLNTEAFF.

This clonotype was picked up many times. This sequence joins TRBV4-1 and TRBJ1-1, with 7 bases identical to TRBD1. V lost 3 bases to trimming and J lost 13 bases; unmatched junction nucleotides: 14. Germline V gives CDR1 MGHRA, CDR2 YSYEKL. This CDR3 comprises 14 residues. The CDR3 nucleotides read TGCGCCAGCAGCCAGTTAAGGGACAGCGCCGAGGGTTTCTTT. Amino acids: CASSQLRDSAEGFF.

The chain couples TRBV11-1 to TRBJ2-7, with TRBD2 as a possible D gene (5 bases). Per the germline V gene, CDR1 is SGHAT and CDR2 is FQDESV (reference sequence). This CDR3 contains 15 residues. V gave up 1 base and J gave up 7 bases, with 17 bases separating them. DNA for the CDR3: TGTGCCAGCAGCTTAGATGACACCCGCTCGGGAGAGCAGTACTTC. Its protein is CASSLDDTRSGEQYF.

This clonotype occurred many times. The V and J genes are TRBV7-3 and TRBJ1-6; 7 bases are shared with TRBD1. With 2 bases clipped from V and 13 bases from J, the junction kept 11 bases outside the gene matches. Germline V gene sequence: CDR1 SGHTA, CDR2 FQGTGA. The CDR3 length is 15 residues. The CDR3 is CASSLVPGGQSPLHF. In DNA, the CDR3 is TGTGCCAGCAGCTTAGTACCAGGGGGTCAATCGCCCCTCCACTTT.

This clonotype was seen many times. The V gene is TRBV4-2, the J gene TRBJ2-5; D not resolved. The length of the CDR3 is 14 residues. The germline V gene has CDR1 LGHNA and CDR2 YNFKEQ. The V gene lost 0 bases and the J gene lost 2 bases, with 7 bases spanning the gap. In nucleotides, the CDR3 is TGTGCCAGCAGCCAAGAGAGGAATCAAGAGACCCAGTACTTC. It encodes CASSQERNQETQYF.